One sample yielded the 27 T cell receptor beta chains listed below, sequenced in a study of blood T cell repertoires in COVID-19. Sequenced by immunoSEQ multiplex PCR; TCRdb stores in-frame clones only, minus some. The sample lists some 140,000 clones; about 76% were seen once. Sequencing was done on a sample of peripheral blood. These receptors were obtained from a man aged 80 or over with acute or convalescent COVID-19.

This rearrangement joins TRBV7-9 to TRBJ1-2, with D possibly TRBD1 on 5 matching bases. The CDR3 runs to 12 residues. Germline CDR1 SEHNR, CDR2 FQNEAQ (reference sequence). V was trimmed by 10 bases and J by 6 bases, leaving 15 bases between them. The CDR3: CAIEGAGNGYTF. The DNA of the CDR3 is TGTGCCATAGAAGGGGCAGGGAATGGCTACACCTTC.

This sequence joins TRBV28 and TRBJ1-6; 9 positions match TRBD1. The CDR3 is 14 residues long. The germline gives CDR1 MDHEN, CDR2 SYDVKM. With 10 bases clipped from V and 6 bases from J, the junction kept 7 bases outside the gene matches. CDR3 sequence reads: CATRGTGSNSPLHF. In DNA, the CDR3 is TGTGCCACCAGGGGGACAGGGAGTAATTCACCCCTCCACTTT. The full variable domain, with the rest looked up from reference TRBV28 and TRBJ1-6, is DVKVTQSSRYLVKRTGEKVFLECVQDMDHENMFWYRQDPGLGLRLIYFSYDVKMKEKGDIPEGYSVSREKKERFSLILESASTNQTSMYLCATRGTGSNSPLHFGNGTRLTVT.

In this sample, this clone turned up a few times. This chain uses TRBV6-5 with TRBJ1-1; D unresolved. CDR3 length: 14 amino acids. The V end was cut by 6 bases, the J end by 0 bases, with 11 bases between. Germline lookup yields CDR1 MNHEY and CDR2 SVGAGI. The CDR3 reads CASRTSWVNTEAFF. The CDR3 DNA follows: TGTGCCAGCAGGACAAGTTGGGTGAACACTGAAGCTTTCTTT.

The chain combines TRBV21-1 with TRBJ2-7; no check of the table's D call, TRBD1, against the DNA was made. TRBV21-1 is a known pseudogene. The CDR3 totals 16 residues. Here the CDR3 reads CASSKGDRLTAYEQYF. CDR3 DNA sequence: TGTGCCAGCAGCAAGGGGGACAGGCTGACCGCCTACGAGCAGTACTTC.

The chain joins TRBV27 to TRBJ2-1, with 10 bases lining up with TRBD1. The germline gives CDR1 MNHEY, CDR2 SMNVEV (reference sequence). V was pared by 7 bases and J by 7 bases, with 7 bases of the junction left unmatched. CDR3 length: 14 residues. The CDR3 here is CASNIGTGDNEQFF. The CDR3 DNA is TGTGCCAGCAACATCGGGACAGGGGATAATGAGCAGTTCTTC.

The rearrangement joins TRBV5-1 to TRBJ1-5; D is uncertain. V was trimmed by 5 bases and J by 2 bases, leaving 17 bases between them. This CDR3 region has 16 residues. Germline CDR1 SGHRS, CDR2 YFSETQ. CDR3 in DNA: TGCGCCAGCAGTGCGGGTCCTCCCGGGGGCAATCAGCCCCAGCATTTT. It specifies CASSAGPPGGNQPQHF.

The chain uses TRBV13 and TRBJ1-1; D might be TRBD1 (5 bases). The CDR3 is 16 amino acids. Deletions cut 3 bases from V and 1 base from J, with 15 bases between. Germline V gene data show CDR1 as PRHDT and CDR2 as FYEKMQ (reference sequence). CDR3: CASSFRGNGGNTEAFF. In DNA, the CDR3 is TGTGCCAGCAGCTTTCGCGGAAACGGGGGGAACACTGAAGCTTTCTTT.

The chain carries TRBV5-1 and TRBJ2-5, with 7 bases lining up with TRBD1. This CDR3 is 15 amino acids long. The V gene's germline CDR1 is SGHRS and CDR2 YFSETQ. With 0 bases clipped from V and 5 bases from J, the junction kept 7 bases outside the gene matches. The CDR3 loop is CASSLGQGASETQYF. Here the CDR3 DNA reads TGCGCCAGCAGCTTGGGACAGGGCGCCTCTGAGACCCAGTACTTC.

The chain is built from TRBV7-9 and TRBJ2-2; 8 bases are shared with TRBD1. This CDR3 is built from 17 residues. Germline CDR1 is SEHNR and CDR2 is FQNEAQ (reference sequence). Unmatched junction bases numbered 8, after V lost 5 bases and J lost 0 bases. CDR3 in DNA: TGTGCCAGCAGCCCATTGCCAGGGGGCGCGAACACCGGGGAGCTGTTTTTT. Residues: CASSPLPGGANTGELFF. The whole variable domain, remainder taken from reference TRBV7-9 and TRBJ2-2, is DTGVSQNPRHKITKRGQNVTFRCDPISEHNRLYWYRQTLGQGPEFLTYFQNEAQLEKSRLLSDRFSAERPKGSFSTLEIQRTEQGDSAMYLCASSPLPGGANTGELFFGEGSRLTVL.

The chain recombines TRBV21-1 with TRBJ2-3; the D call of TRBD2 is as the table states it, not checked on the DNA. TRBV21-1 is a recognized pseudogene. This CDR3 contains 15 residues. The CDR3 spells CASSKRSARGDTQYF. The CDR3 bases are TGTGCCAGCAGCAAGAGGAGCGCCCGGGGAGATACGCAGTATTTT.

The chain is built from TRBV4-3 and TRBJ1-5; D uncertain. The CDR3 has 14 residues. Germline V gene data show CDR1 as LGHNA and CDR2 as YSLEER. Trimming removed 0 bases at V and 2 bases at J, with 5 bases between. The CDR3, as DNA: TGCGCCAGCAGCCAAGAGACTGGCAATCAGCCCCAGCATTTT. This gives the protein CASSQETGNQPQHF.

The CDR3 DNA sequence: TGTGCCAGCAGCCCAATGGACAGGGGCGGTCAGCCCCAGCATTTT. Protein product: CASSPMDRGGQPQHF. This rearrangement joins TRBV5-6 to TRBJ1-5; 9 bases line up with TRBD1. The CDR3 spans 15 residues. In germline, CDR1 is SGHDT, CDR2 YYEEEE. The ends lost 4 bases at V and 6 bases at J; junction bases unmatched: 8. The variable domain in full, completed from reference TRBV5-6 and TRBJ1-5, reads DAGVTQSPTHLIKTRGQQVTLRCSPKSGHDTVSWYQQALGQGPQFIFQYYEEEERQRGNFPDRFSGHQFPNYSSELNVNALLLGDSALYLCASSPMDRGGQPQHFGDGTRLSIL.

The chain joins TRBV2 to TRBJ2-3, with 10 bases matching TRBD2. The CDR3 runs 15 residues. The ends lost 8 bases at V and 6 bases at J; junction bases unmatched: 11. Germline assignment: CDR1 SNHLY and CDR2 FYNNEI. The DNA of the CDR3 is TGTGCCAGCGTGGTAGCGGGAGGCAAAGGGGATACGCAGTATTTT. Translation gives CASVVAGGKGDTQYF. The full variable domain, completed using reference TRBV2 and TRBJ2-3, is EPEVTQTPSHQVTQMGQEVILRCVPISNHLYFYWYRQILGQKVEFLVSFYNNEISEKSEIFDDQFSVERPDGSNFTLKIRSTKLEDSAMYFCASVVAGGKGDTQYFGPGTRLTVL.

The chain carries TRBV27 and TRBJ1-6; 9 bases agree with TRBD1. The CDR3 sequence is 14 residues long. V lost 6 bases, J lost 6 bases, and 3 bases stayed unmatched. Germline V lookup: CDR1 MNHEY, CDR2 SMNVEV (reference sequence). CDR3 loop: CASSRDRANSPLHF. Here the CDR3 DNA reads TGTGCCAGCAGCAGGGACAGGGCTAATTCACCCCTCCACTTT.

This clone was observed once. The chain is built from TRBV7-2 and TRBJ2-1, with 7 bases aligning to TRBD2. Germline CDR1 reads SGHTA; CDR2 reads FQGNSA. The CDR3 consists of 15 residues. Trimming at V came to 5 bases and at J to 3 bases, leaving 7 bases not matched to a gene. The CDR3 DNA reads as TGTGCCAGCAGCCCCCAGCGGGGACTCTACAATGAGCAGTTCTTC. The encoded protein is CASSPQRGLYNEQFF. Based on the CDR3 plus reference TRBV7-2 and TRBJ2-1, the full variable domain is GAGVSQSPSNKVTEKGKDVELRCDPISGHTALYWYRQSLGQGLEFLIYFQGNSAPDKSGLPSDRFSAERTGGSVSTLTIQRTQQEDSAVYLCASSPQRGLYNEQFFGPGTRLTVL.

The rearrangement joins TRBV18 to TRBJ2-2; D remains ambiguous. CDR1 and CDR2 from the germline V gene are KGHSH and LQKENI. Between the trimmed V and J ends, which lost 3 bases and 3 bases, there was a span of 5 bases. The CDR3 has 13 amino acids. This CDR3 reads CASSPLDTGELFF. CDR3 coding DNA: TGTGCCAGCTCACCTCTAGACACCGGGGAGCTGTTTTTT.

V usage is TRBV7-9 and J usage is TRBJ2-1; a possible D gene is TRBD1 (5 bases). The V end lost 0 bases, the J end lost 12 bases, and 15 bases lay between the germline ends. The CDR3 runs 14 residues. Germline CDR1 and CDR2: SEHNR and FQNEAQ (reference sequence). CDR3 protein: CASSLATGGVGQFF. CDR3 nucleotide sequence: TGTGCCAGCAGCTTAGCAACAGGTGGGGTTGGGCAGTTCTTC.

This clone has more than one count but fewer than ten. CDR3 loop: CASSNPSGLSSYEQYF. Here the CDR3 DNA reads TGTGCCAGCAGCAACCCCTCAGGGTTGAGCTCCTACGAGCAGTACTTC. J is TRBJ2-7 and V is TRBV11-2; tentative D call: TRBD1 (5 bases). V lost 5 bases and J lost 0, with 17 bases in between. Per the germline V gene, CDR1 is SGHAT and CDR2 is FQNNGV. There are 16 residues in the CDR3. The variable domain in full, with the rest retrieved from reference TRBV11-2 and TRBJ2-7, is EAGVAQSPRYKIIEKRQSVAFWCNPISGHATLYWYQQILGQGPKLLIQFQNNGVVDDSQLPKDRFSAERLKGVDSTLKIQPAKLEDSAVYLCASSNPSGLSSYEQYFGPGTRLTVT.

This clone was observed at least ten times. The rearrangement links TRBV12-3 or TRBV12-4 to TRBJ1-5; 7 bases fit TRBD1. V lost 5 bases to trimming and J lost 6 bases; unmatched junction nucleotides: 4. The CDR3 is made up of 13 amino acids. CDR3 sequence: CASSLDRAQPQHF. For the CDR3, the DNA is TGTGCCAGCAGTCTCGACAGGGCTCAGCCCCAGCATTTT.

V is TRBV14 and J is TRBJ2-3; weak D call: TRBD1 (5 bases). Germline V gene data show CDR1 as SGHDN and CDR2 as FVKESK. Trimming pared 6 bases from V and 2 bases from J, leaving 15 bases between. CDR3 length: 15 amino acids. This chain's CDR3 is CASRPTGSITDTQYF. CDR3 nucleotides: TGTGCCAGCAGGCCTACAGGCTCCATCACAGATACGCAGTATTTT. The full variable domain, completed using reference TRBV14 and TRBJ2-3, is EAGVTQFPSHSVIEKGQTVTLRCDPISGHDNLYWYRRVMGKEIKFLLHFVKESKQDESGMPNNRFLAERTGGTYSTLKVQPAELEDSGVYFCASRPTGSITDTQYFGPGTRLTVL.

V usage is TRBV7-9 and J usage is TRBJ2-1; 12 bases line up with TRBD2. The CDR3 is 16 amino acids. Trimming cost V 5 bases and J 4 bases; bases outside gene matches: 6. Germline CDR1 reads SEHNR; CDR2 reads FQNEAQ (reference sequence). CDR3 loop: CASSLTSGGTYNEQFF. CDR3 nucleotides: TGTGCCAGCAGCCTTACTAGCGGGGGGACTTACAATGAGCAGTTCTTC.

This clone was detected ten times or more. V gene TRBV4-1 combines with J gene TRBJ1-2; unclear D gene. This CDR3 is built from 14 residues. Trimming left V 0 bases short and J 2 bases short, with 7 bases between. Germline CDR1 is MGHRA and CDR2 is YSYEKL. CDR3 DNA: TGCGCCAGCAGCCAAGATCTCCAGAACTATGGCTACACCTTC. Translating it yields CASSQDLQNYGYTF.

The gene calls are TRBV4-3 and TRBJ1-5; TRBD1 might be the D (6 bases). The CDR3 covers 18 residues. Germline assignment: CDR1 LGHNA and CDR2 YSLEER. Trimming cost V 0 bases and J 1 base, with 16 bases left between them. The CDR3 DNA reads TGCGCCAGCAGCCAAGATCGGGGGGCCGCGAGGAGCAATCAGCCCCAGCATTTT. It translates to CASSQDRGAARSNQPQHF.

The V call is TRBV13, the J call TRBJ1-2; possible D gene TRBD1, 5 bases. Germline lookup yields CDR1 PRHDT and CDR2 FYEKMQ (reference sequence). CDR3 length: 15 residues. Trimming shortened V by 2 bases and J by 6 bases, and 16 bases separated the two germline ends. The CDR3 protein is CASSLQKKGIDGYTF. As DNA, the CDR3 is TGTGCCAGCAGCTTACAAAAGAAGGGGATTGATGGCTACACCTTC.

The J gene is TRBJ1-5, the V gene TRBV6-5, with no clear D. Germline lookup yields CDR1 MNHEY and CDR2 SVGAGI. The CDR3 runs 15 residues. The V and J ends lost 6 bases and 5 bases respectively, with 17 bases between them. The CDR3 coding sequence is TGTGCCAGCAGCCAGCGGCAGGTGTCGGATCAGCCCCAGCATTTT. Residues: CASSQRQVSDQPQHF.

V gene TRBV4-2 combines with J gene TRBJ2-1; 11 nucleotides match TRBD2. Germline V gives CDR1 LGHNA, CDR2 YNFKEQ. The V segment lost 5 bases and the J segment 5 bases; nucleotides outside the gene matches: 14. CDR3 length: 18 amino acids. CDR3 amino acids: CASSSGRKLAGDHNEQFF. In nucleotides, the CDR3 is TGTGCCAGCAGCTCGGGACGGAAACTAGCGGGGGACCACAATGAGCAGTTCTTC.

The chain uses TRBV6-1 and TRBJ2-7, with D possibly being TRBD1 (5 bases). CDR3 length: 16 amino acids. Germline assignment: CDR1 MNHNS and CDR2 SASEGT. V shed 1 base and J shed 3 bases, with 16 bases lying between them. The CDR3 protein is CASSEVQWGGSYEQYF. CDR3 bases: TGTGCCAGCAGTGAAGTACAATGGGGCGGAAGCTACGAGCAGTACTTC.